The TCR beta chain under discussion was sequenced for a study of cytomegalovirus exposure and HLA in healthy donors. The CDR3 runs to 14 residues. The ends lost 5 bases at V and 0 bases at J; junction bases unmatched: 3. Germline V gene sequence: CDR1 MNHNY, CDR2 SVGAGI (reference sequence). The PCR ran on 60 Vbeta and 13 Jbeta primers. Measured with immunoSEQ multiplex PCR; TCRdb has only the in-frame clones, and not every one. The profile covers roughly 110,000 clones, with over 60% appearing a single time and about 10% taken by the ten largest. V and J are TRBV6-6 and TRBJ1-1; 7 bases match TRBD1. This receptor was taken from a man aged 35 to 55 in good health and CMV-seropositive. Sequenced input: PBMCs. CDR3 nucleotides: TGTGCCAGCAGTAAGACAGGGCTGAACACTGAAGCTTTCTTT. It is translated as CASSKTGLNTEAFF.